This T cell receptor (beta chain) was found in a study of blood T cell repertoires in COVID-19. Study summary: Italy, Spain and the United States were the sources of the convalescent and acute COVID-19 samples. T cells, B-cell-depleted T cells, or PBMCs supplied cDNA or gDNA.

Trimming cost V 4 bases and J 2 bases; bases outside gene matches: 14. The CDR3 is 18 amino acids. Looked up from germline, CDR1 is MNHNS and CDR2 is SASEGT. This table comes from immunoSEQ multiplex PCR, and its TCRdb copy is limited to in-frame clones, with some not included. The repertoire holds about 64,000 clones, 75% to 90% seen once, with about 15% in the top ten. The receptor was derived from a man at least 80 years old with acute or convalescent COVID-19. The sample comprised peripheral blood. The J gene is TRBJ2-7, the V gene TRBV6-1; TRBD2 matches at 10 bases. In DNA form, the CDR3 reads TGTGCCAGCAGTGGGCGGGAACTAGCGGGACAGGCAACCTACGAGCAGTACTTC. The encoded protein is CASSGRELAGQATYEQYF.